Following are 25 T cell receptor beta chains from one sample sequenced in a study of cytomegalovirus exposure and HLA in healthy donors. Both 60 Vbeta primers and 13 Jbeta primers went into the PCR. The protocol was immunoSEQ multiplex PCR, while the TCRdb copy is restricted to in-frame clones and leaves out a portion. This table holds 80,000 to 100,000 clones. The sequencing input was PBMCs. The receptors derive from a woman aged 25-40 years in good health and CMV-seronegative.

This chain joins TRBV19 and TRBJ1-5, with 7 bases matching TRBD1. From germline, CDR1 is LNHDA and CDR2 SQIVND (reference sequence). J was trimmed by 0 bases and V by 10 bases; bases with no gene match: 12. The CDR3 extends over 16 amino acids. As DNA, the CDR3 is TGTGCCACCTCGGGACAGATTCTCCCTAGCAATCAGCCCCAGCATTTT. This encodes CATSGQILPSNQPQHF.

V is TRBV28 and J is TRBJ2-7, with TRBD1 matching 8 bases. The CDR3 contains 15 residues. Germline lookup yields CDR1 MDHEN and CDR2 SYDVKM. V shed 3 bases and J 2 bases; nucleotides not matched to a gene: 6. The CDR3 nucleotides are TGTGCCAGCAGTTTTAGGACAGGGTGGACCTACGAGCAGTACTTC. Protein sequence: CASSFRTGWTYEQYF. The whole variable domain, remainder taken from reference TRBV28 and TRBJ2-7, is DVKVTQSSRYLVKRTGEKVFLECVQDMDHENMFWYRQDPGLGLRLIYFSYDVKMKEKGDIPEGYSVSREKKERFSLILESASTNQTSMYLCASSFRTGWTYEQYFGPGTRLTVT.

The chain combines TRBV6-6 with TRBJ2-7; 9 nucleotides agree with TRBD1. There are 16 residues in the CDR3. Trimming took 4 bases from V and 3 from J; bases not matched to a gene: 10. The germline V gene has CDR1 MNHNY and CDR2 SVGAGI (reference sequence). The CDR3: CASSFLPGTGLYEQYF. The CDR3 DNA is TGTGCCAGCAGTTTCCTACCCGGGACAGGGCTCTACGAGCAGTACTTC.

The chain uses TRBV5-1 and TRBJ1-5, with 9 positions matching TRBD1. V dropped 4 bases and J dropped 6; count of bases not matched to a gene: 5. The CDR3 runs 14 residues. Germline V CDR1 and CDR2: SGHRS, YFSETQ. The CDR3 nucleotides read TGCGCCAGCAGCCCGGGACAGGGCACTCAGCCCCAGCATTTT. As protein: CASSPGQGTQPQHF.

The gene calls are TRBV19 and TRBJ1-6, with D unresolved. Trimming stripped 1 base from V and 4 bases from J, with 17 bases between. The CDR3 extends over 18 amino acids. Germline CDR1 is LNHDA and CDR2 is SQIVND (reference sequence). The CDR3 nucleotides are TGTGCCAGTAGTATAGTGGGCAGGCTGGCCCGTTATAATTCACCCCTCCACTTT. Amino acid sequence: CASSIVGRLARYNSPLHF.

The chain combines TRBV6-5 with TRBJ2-7, with D tentatively TRBD1 (6 bases). The CDR3 consists of 16 residues. Trimming removed 0 bases at V and 1 base at J, with 13 bases between. In germline, CDR1 is MNHEY, CDR2 SVGAGI. As DNA, the CDR3 is TGTGCCAGCAGTTACTCGAGCCCCACAGGGTCCTACGAGCAGTACTTC. It translates to CASSYSSPTGSYEQYF.

DNA for the CDR3: TGCGCCAGCAGGGGATCGGGACAGTCTAATGAAAAACTGTTTTTT. Translating it yields CASRGSGQSNEKLFF. The chain joins TRBV5-1 to TRBJ1-4, with 7 bases matching TRBD1. The J segment lost 3 bases and the V segment lost 5 bases, leaving 7 bases of the junction unmatched. The CDR3 consists of 15 residues. The germline V gene encodes CDR1 SGHRS and CDR2 YFSETQ.

The chain combines TRBV7-3 with TRBJ1-1; no definite D call. The CDR3 is 15 amino acids. Germline values: CDR1 SGHTA, CDR2 FQGTGA. V gave up 1 base and J gave up 3 bases, with 12 bases separating them. CDR3 nucleotide sequence: TGTGCCAGCAGCTTAAATCCGGGTTGGGACACTGAAGCTTTCTTT. Its protein is CASSLNPGWDTEAFF.

This chain connects TRBV28 to TRBJ1-1; the D gene is possibly TRBD1 (5 bases). Trimming shortened V by 6 bases and J by 3 bases, and 14 bases separated the two germline ends. The CDR3 has 14 residues. Looked up from germline, CDR1 is MDHEN and CDR2 is SYDVKM. The CDR3 here is CASRLAIGDTEAFF. Written as DNA, the CDR3 is TGTGCCAGCAGACTGGCGATAGGGGACACTGAAGCTTTCTTT.

This chain joins TRBV10-3 and TRBJ1-1, with D perhaps TRBD1 (6 bases). V lost 4 bases, J lost 0 bases, and 6 bases lay in between. CDR1 ENHRY and CDR2 SYGVKD come from the germline V gene. CDR3 size: 13 residues. This CDR3 reads CAISGTVNTEAFF. CDR3 nucleotide sequence: TGTGCCATCAGTGGGACAGTGAACACTGAAGCTTTCTTT.

The V gene is TRBV7-6, the J gene TRBJ2-1; 10 nucleotides align to TRBD2. The CDR3 is made up of 15 amino acids. Germline V lookup: CDR1 SGHVS, CDR2 FNYEAQ. Losses at the gene ends were 5 bases for V and 4 bases for J; bases not matched to a gene: 5. As DNA, the CDR3 is TGTGCCAGCAGCCCGGCTAGCGGGGGATACAATGAGCAGTTCTTC. Its protein product is CASSPASGGYNEQFF.

The genes are TRBV29-1 and TRBJ2-7; tentative D call: TRBD1 (5 bases). The CDR3 is made up of 13 amino acids. Germline CDR1 is SQVTM and CDR2 is ANQGSEA. V was cut by 4 bases and J by 6 bases, with 16 bases left in between. In nucleotides, the CDR3 is TGCAGCGTTGCCACAGGCCTTCCGGGCGAGCAGTACTTC. Translated: CSVATGLPGEQYF.

The chain recombines TRBV4-1 with TRBJ1-1, with D unclear. Germline V gene data show CDR1 as MGHRA and CDR2 as YSYEKL. CDR3 length: 14 residues. V lost 4 bases and J 1 base, leaving 10 bases between the germline ends. CDR3 amino acids: CASSLVGKNTEAFF. In DNA, the CDR3 is TGCGCCAGCAGCCTAGTCGGGAAGAACACTGAAGCTTTCTTT.

V gene TRBV7-5 combines with J gene TRBJ2-6; the table calls TRBD2, which could not be checked here. TRBV7-5 is recorded as a pseudogene. CDR3 size: 20 residues. In nucleotides, the CDR3 is TGTGCCAGAAGCTTGTTAGTCTTCCGAGGGTCTGGGTCTGGGGCCAACGTCCTGACTTTC. Protein product: CARSLLVFRGSGSGANVLTF.

This chain links TRBV7-3 with TRBJ2-2; TRBD2 is a possible D gene (6 bases). The V gene lost 2 bases and the J gene lost 5 bases, with 9 bases spanning the gap. The CDR3 covers 14 residues. Germline V gene sequence: CDR1 SGHTA, CDR2 FQGTGA. In DNA form, the CDR3 reads TGTGCCAGCAGCTTATTCCGGGGGACCGGGGAGCTGTTTTTT. This codes for CASSLFRGTGELFF.

V usage is TRBV25-1 and J usage is TRBJ2-2, with TRBD2 identical over 8 bases. The ends lost 4 bases at V and 2 bases at J; junction bases unmatched: 6. The CDR3 is 16 amino acids. CDR1 MGHDK and CDR2 SYGVNS come from the germline V gene. CDR3 residues: CASSVGLAPNTGELFF. The CDR3 DNA reads TGTGCCAGCAGTGTCGGACTAGCCCCTAACACCGGGGAGCTGTTTTTT.

Turning to this clone: Germline and junction disagree at one end, which may indicate a read error. The rearrangement links TRBV5-8 to TRBJ2-4, with a tentative D call TRBD2 (5 bases). The CDR3 runs 15 residues. Germline values: CDR1 SGHTS, CDR2 YDEGEE. CDR3 sequence reads: CASSYRPLAKNIQHF. In nucleotides, the CDR3 is TGTGCCAGCAGCTATCGTCCCCTAGCCAAAAACATTCAGCACTTC.

The rearrangement joins TRBV2 to TRBJ1-5, with D uncertain. Germline V lookup: CDR1 SNHLY, CDR2 FYNNEI. The V and J ends lost 1 base and 1 base respectively, with 5 bases between them. CDR3 length: 14 amino acids. The CDR3 sequence is CASSEDSSNQPQHF. CDR3 DNA: TGTGCCAGCAGTGAAGACAGCAGCAATCAGCCCCAGCATTTT.

The chain couples TRBV6-1 to TRBJ2-1, with TRBD2 identical over 8 bases. The J segment lost 7 bases and the V segment lost 2 bases, leaving 7 bases of the junction unmatched. The CDR3 sequence is 15 residues long. Germline V lookup: CDR1 MNHNS, CDR2 SASEGT. The CDR3 loop reads CASSEIGRAGNEQFF. For the CDR3, the DNA is TGTGCCAGCAGTGAAATCGGGAGGGCCGGGAATGAGCAGTTCTTC.

The chain's CDR3 is CASSPKTTGYNEQFF. CDR3 DNA sequence: TGTGCCAGCTCACCTAAAACCACAGGGTACAATGAGCAGTTCTTC. The V gene is TRBV18, the J gene TRBJ2-1; tentative D call: TRBD1 (6 bases). This CDR3 has 15 amino acids. Germline V lookup: CDR1 KGHSH, CDR2 LQKENI. V gave up 3 bases and J gave up 4 bases, with 13 bases separating them. Full variable domain (remainder filled in from reference TRBV18 and TRBJ2-1): NAGVMQNPRHLVRRRGQEARLRCSPMKGHSHVYWYRQLPEEGLKFMVYLQKENIIDESGMPKERFSAEFPKEGPSILRIQQVVRGDSAAYFCASSPKTTGYNEQFFGPGTRLTVL.

The chain uses TRBV19 and TRBJ1-6; TRBD1 might be the D (5 bases). This CDR3 has 14 residues. The V end was cut by 3 bases, the J end by 7 bases, with 10 bases between. The germline V gene has CDR1 LNHDA and CDR2 SQIVND (reference sequence). CDR3 nucleotides: TGTGCCAGTAGTATGGCACAGGTCAATTCACCCCTCCACTTT. Amino acid sequence: CASSMAQVNSPLHF.

The chain joins TRBV5-6 to TRBJ2-1, with a tentative D call TRBD2 (6 bases). Germline CDR1 and CDR2: SGHDT and YYEEEE. V gave up 0 bases and J gave up 0 bases, with 10 bases separating them. The CDR3 length is 16 residues. The chain's CDR3 is CASSLADGGSYNEQFF. CDR3 coding DNA: TGTGCCAGCAGCTTGGCCGACGGGGGCTCCTACAATGAGCAGTTCTTC.

A word on this clone: At one of its ends the junction is not consistent with the germline gene, which may arise from a read error. The chain is built from TRBV19 and TRBJ1-1, with D uncertain. The CDR3 is 15 residues long. The germline V gene has CDR1 LNHDA and CDR2 SQIVND (reference sequence). The CDR3 here is CAGSIVPGRSTEAFF. As DNA, the CDR3 is TGTGCCGGTAGTATAGTTCCGGGTAGGAGCACTGAAGCTTTCTTT.

This sequence joins TRBV29-1 and TRBJ2-5; 8 bases are shared with TRBD2. TRBJ2-7 explains the end of the DNA better; the J call may be wrong. Germline V gene lookup returns CDR1 SQVTM and CDR2 ANQGSEA. CDR3 length: 15 residues. Here the CDR3 DNA reads TGCAGCGTTGGGGTAGCGGGACCGTTCGGCTACGAGCAGTACTTC. This translates into CSVGVAGPFGYEQYF.

V and J are TRBV5-1 and TRBJ2-7; 8 positions match TRBD1. The CDR3 is 14 residues long. Germline CDR1 reads SGHRS; CDR2 reads YFSETQ. Germline trimming cut 2 bases from V and 1 base from J; bases unmatched to any gene: 2. CDR3 amino acids: CASSFGTGSYEQYF. The CDR3 DNA reads TGCGCCAGCAGCTTTGGGACAGGTTCCTACGAGCAGTACTTC.